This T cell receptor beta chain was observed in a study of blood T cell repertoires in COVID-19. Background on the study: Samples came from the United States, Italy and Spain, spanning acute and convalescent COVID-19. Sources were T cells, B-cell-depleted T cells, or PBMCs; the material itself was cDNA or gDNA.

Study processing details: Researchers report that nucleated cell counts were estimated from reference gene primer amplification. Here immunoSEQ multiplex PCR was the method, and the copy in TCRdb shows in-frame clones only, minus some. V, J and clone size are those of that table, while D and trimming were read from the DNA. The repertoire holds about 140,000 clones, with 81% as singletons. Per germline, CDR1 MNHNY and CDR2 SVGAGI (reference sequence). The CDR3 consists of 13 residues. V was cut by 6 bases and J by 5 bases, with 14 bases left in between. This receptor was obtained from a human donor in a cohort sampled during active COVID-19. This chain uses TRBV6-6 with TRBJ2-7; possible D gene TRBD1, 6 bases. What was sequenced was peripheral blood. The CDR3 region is CASSLTGIDEQYF. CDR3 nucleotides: TGTGCCAGCAGCCTTACAGGGATCGACGAGCAGTACTTC.